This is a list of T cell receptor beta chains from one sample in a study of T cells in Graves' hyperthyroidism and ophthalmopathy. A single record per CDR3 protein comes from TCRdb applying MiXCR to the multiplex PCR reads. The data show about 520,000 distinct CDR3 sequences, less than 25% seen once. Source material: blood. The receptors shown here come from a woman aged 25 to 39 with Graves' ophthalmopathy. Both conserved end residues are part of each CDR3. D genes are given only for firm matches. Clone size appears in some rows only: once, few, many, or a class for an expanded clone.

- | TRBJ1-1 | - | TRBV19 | CASSIGGMENTEAFF | TGTGCCAGTAGTATAGGGGGGATGGAGAACACTGAAGCTTTCTTT
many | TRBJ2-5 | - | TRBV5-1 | CASSRLLDGETQYF | TGCGCCAGCAGCCGCCTACTAGACGGAGAGACCCAGTACTTC
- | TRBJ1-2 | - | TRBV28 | CASSLDGGGYTF | TGTGCCAGCAGTTTAGACGGAGGTGGCTACACCTTC
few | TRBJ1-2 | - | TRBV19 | CASSIRAVNNYGYTF | TGTGCCAGTAGTATTCGGGCGGTTAATAACTATGGCTACACCTTC
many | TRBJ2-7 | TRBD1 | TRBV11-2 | CASSDGQVSYEQYF | TGTGCCAGCAGCGACGGACAGGTCAGCTACGAGCAGTACTTC
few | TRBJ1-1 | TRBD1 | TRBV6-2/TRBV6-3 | CASSLLTGVTEAFF | TGTGCCAGCAGTCTTCTGACAGGGGTGACTGAAGCTTTCTTT
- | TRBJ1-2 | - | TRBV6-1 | CASRFDPGGGYTF | TGTGCCAGCAGATTTGACCCCGGAGGCGGCTACACCTTC
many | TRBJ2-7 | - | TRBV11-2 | CASSLGGLDDGYEQYF | TGTGCCAGCAGCTTAGGGGGGCTGGACGATGGGTACGAGCAGTACTTC
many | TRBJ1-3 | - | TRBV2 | CASSPFAAGNTIYF | TGTGCCAGCAGTCCTTTCGCTGCTGGAAACACCATATATTTT
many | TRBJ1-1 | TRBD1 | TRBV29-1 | CSGGQGGSGTEAFF | TGCAGCGGGGGACAGGGAGGATCCGGCACTGAAGCTTTCTTT
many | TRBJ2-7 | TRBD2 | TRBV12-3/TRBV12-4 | CASRRWAGGAYEQYF | TGTGCCAGCAGAAGGTGGGCGGGGGGGGCCTACGAGCAGTACTTC
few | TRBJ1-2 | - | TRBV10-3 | CAISVTTSPDYGYTF | TGTGCCATCAGTGTAACTACTTCACCGGACTATGGCTACACCTTC
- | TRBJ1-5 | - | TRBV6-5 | CASTYPRGGEPQHF | TGTGCCAGCACTTATCCTCGGGGTGGAGAGCCCCAGCATTTT
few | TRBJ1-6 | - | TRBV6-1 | CASSVLRQGFNSLHF | TGTGCCAGCAGCGTCCTACGCCAGGGGTTTAATTCTCTCCACTTT
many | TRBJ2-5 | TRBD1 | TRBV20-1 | CSAQGVVSETQYF | TGCAGTGCTCAGGGGGTGGTCTCAGAGACCCAGTACTTC
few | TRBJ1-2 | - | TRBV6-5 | CASSFLRGVYGYTF | TGTGCCAGCAGTTTTCTTAGGGGTGTCTATGGCTACACCTTC
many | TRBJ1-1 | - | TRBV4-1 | CASSQGLGDTEAFF | TGCGCCAGCAGCCAAGGGCTGGGGGACACTGAAGCTTTCTTT
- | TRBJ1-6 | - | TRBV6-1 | CASSEALPASSYNSPLHF | TGTGCCAGCAGTGAAGCGCTCCCAGCAAGCTCCTATAATTCACCCCTCCACTTT
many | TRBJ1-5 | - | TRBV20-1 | CSASRQADQPQHF | TGCAGTGCTAGTCGGCAGGCAGATCAGCCCCAGCATTTT
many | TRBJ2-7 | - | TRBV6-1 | CASSTGRGPFYEQYF | TGTGCCAGCAGTACGGGGCGGGGGCCATTTTACGAGCAGTACTTC
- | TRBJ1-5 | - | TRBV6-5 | CASSYKSGAQPQHF | TGTGCCAGCAGTTACAAATCAGGGGCTCAGCCCCAGCATTTT
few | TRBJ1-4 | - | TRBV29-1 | CSVSDRATNEKLFF | TGCAGCGTTTCCGACCGCGCAACTAATGAAAAACTGTTTTTT
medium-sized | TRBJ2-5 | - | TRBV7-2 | CASSLVGETQYF | TGTGCCAGCAGCTTAGTAGGCGAGACCCAGTACTTC
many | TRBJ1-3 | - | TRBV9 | CASSVGPPGPGNTIYF | TGTGCCAGCAGCGTAGGGCCTCCCGGACCTGGAAACACCATATATTTT
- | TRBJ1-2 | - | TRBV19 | CASSRTGRQYGYTF | TGTGCCAGTAGTCGAACAGGCCGACAGTATGGCTACACCTTC
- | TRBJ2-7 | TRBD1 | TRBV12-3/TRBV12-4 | CASSSPGQGREQYF | TGTGCCAGCAGTTCACCGGGACAGGGACGCGAGCAGTACTTC
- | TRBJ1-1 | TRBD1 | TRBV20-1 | CSARDKTGLNTEAFF | TGCAGTGCTAGAGATAAGACAGGGTTGAACACTGAAGCTTTCTTT
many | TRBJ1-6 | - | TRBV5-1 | CASSSTDRNYNSPLHF | TGCGCCAGCAGCTCGACGGACCGAAACTATAATTCACCCCTCCACTTT
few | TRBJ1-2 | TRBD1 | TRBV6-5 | CASSSIRGDFYGYTF | TGTGCCAGCAGTTCGATCAGGGGGGACTTTTATGGCTACACCTTC
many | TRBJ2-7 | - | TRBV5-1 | CASSTGQEQYF | TGCGCCAGCAGCACAGGACAGGAGCAGTACTTC
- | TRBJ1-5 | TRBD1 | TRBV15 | CATRRQGVGRPQHF | TGTGCCACCAGACGACAGGGAGTGGGTCGGCCCCAGCATTTT
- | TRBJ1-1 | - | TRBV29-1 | CSALPTDLNTEAFF | TGCAGCGCCCTACCGACAGACCTGAACACTGAAGCCTTCTTT
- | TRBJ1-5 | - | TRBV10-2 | CAISRGSDQPQHF | TGCGCCATTTCACGAGGGTCCGATCAGCCCCAGCATTTT
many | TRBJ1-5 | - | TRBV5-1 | CASNWVEDSNQPQHF | TGCGCCAGCAACTGGGTGGAGGACAGCAATCAGCCCCAGCATTTT
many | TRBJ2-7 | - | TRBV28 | CASIWGGSGVGSYEQYF | TGTGCCAGCATCTGGGGGGGCTCAGGGGTCGGAAGCTACGAGCAGTACTTC
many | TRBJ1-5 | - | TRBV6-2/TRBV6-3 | CASSPGSRGNQPQHF | TGTGCCAGCAGCCCGGGCTCCAGGGGCAATCAGCCCCAGCATTTT
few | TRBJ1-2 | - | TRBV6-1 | CASRRALWTDGYTF | TGTGCCAGCCGACGGGCCTTGTGGACGGATGGCTACACCTTC
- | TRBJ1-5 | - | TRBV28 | CASTPLGSSNQPQHF | TGTGCCAGCACCCCCCTGGGCAGTAGCAATCAGCCCCAGCATTTT
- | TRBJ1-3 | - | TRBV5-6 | CASSLVGGDSGNTIYF | TGTGCCAGCAGCTTGGTTGGCGGTGACTCTGGAAACACCATATATTTT
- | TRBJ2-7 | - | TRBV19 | CASSMDKTYEQYF | TGTGCCAGTAGTATGGACAAAACCTACGAGCAGTACTTC
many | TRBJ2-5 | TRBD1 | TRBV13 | CASSGDRKEETQYF | TGTGCCAGCAGCGGGGACAGGAAAGAAGAGACCCAGTACTTC
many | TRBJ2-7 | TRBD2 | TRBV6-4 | CASSDSILAGSSSYEQYF | TGTGCCAGCAGTGACTCCATCTTAGCGGGGTCGAGCTCCTACGAGCAGTACTTC
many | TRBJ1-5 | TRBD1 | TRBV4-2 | CASSPPGQATLTPRSNQPQHF | TGTGCCAGCAGCCCCCCGGGACAGGCGACACTCACCCCTCGTAGCAATCAGCCCCAGCATTTT